The 15 T cell receptor beta chains presented below share a single source sample, sequenced in a study of graft-versus-host responses after intestinal transplantation. This table comes from immunoSEQ multiplex PCR, and its TCRdb copy is limited to in-frame clones, with some not included. The sample carries 12,000 to 15,000 clones, roughly 29% recorded once. The specimen comprised alloreactive CD4+ T cells from a mixed lymphocyte reaction culture, sampled before intestinal transplant. Subset in this sample: CFSE-low proliferating T cells sorted from approximately 6-day pre-transplant mixed lymphocyte reaction (GvH or HvG direction). All receptors come from a human patient who received an intestinal transplant.

V gene TRBV11-2 combines with J gene TRBJ1-5; TRBD1 matches 9 bases. This CDR3 contains 16 residues. Unmatched junction bases numbered 12, after V lost 8 bases and J lost 4 bases. Germline CDR1 SGHAT, CDR2 FQNNGV. The CDR3 sequence: CASAPLGTGWNQPQHF. The CDR3 DNA is TGTGCCAGCGCGCCCCTTGGGACAGGGTGGAATCAGCCCCAGCATTTT.

This clone was seen more than once but under ten times. Other DNA sequences from this sample encode an identical CDR3 as well. The rearrangement uses TRBV10-3 and TRBJ2-7; 11 bases are shared with TRBD2. Trimming at V came to 6 bases and at J to 0 bases, leaving 1 base not matched to a gene. Germline loops: CDR1 ENHRY, CDR2 SYGVKD. The CDR3 length is 14 residues. The CDR3, as DNA: TGTGCCATCAGAGGGACTAGCGGCTCCTACGAGCAGTACTTC. It translates to CAIRGTSGSYEQYF.

The chain has TRBV6-5 and TRBJ1-1; perhaps TRBD1 as D (6 bases). The CDR3 runs 15 residues. V was pared by 2 bases and J by 3 bases, with 13 bases between. Germline V gene sequence: CDR1 MNHEY, CDR2 SVGAGI. CDR3 bases: TGTGCCAGCAGTTACCCACAGGGACGGGACACTGAAGCTTTCTTT. Amino acid sequence: CASSYPQGRDTEAFF.

This clone appeared a few times. This rearrangement joins TRBV7-3 to TRBJ1-4; D gene ambiguous. Per the germline V gene, CDR1 is SGHTA and CDR2 is FQGTGA. V was shortened by 0 bases and J by 3 bases, with 11 bases between the two germline ends. The length of the CDR3 is 16 residues. The CDR3 protein is CASSLTGTVPNEKLFF. The CDR3 DNA reads TGTGCCAGCAGCTTAACGGGAACAGTACCTAATGAAAAACTGTTTTTT.

This sequence joins TRBV5-1 and TRBJ1-6; possible D gene TRBD1, 5 bases. Germline-derived CDR1 and CDR2 are SGHRS and YFSETQ. The CDR3 loop spans 14 amino acids. V gave up 0 bases and J gave up 7 bases, with 8 bases separating them. The CDR3 spells CASSLGQLNSPLHF. The CDR3 DNA is TGCGCCAGCAGCTTGGGACAGCTAAATTCACCCCTCCACTTT.

On this clone: Additional DNA sequences in this sample encode the identical CDR3. V is TRBV28 and J is TRBJ2-6; 8 bases are a match to TRBD2. Germline V lookup: CDR1 MDHEN, CDR2 SYDVKM. V lost 10 bases to trimming and J lost 1 base; unmatched junction nucleotides: 15. The CDR3 spans 18 residues. The CDR3 coding sequence is TGTGCCACTCTCGGGGGGGTGTTAGTCTCGTCTGGGGCCAACGTCCTGACTTTC. It codes for CATLGGVLVSSGANVLTF.

This clone has only one observation. The chain is built from TRBV7-6 and TRBJ1-6; D is uncertain. Germline V CDR1 and CDR2: SGHVS, FNYEAQ. CDR3 length: 14 residues. V was pared by 7 bases and J by 4 bases, with 11 bases between. In DNA form, the CDR3 reads TGTGCCAGCAAGTTAACACAGTATAATTCACCCCTCCACTTT. It translates to CASKLTQYNSPLHF.

The CDR3 coding sequence is TGTGCCAGCACCGAGACTAGCGGGGAAGAGCAGTACTTC. This sequence encodes CASTETSGEEQYF. V is TRBV11-3 and J is TRBJ2-7, with TRBD2 identical over 11 bases. The CDR3 loop spans 13 amino acids. Trimming took 7 bases from V and 7 from J; bases not matched to a gene: 6. Per germline, CDR1 SGHNT and CDR2 YENEEA.

The rearrangement uses TRBV10-3 and TRBJ2-7; 10 positions match TRBD2. In germline, CDR1 is ENHRY, CDR2 SYGVKD. With 2 bases clipped from V and 0 bases from J, the junction kept 4 bases outside the gene matches. The CDR3 contains 16 residues. CDR3 in amino acids: CAISETSGTFSYEQYF. The CDR3 coding sequence is TGTGCCATCAGTGAGACTAGCGGGACCTTCTCCTACGAGCAGTACTTC.

This chain joins TRBV11-2 and TRBJ2-7; 9 nucleotides match TRBD2. The CDR3 spans 14 residues. Trimming at V came to 4 bases and at J to 4 bases, leaving 5 bases not matched to a gene. Germline V gene data show CDR1 as SGHAT and CDR2 as FQNNGV. CDR3 sequence reads: CASSSSLAGYEQYF. CDR3 nucleotide sequence: TGTGCCAGCAGCTCTTCGCTAGCGGGGTACGAGCAGTACTTC.

The V call is TRBV7-2, the J call TRBJ2-7; TRBD1 matches at 7 bases. Germline V gene data show CDR1 as SGHTA and CDR2 as FQGNSA. This CDR3 comprises 14 residues. V lost 5 bases to trimming and J lost 0 bases; unmatched junction nucleotides: 4. The CDR3 loop is CASSLGTDSYEQYF. CDR3 DNA sequence: TGTGCCAGCAGCCTTGGGACAGACTCCTACGAGCAGTACTTC.

Only a few counts were recorded for this clone. V and J are TRBV9 and TRBJ2-1; D not resolved. From germline, CDR1 is SGDLS and CDR2 YYNGEE. The CDR3 runs 10 residues. The V and J ends lost 3 bases and 12 bases respectively, with 7 bases between them. As DNA, the CDR3 is TGTGCCAGCAGCGCCCCCCGGCAGTTCTTC. Residues: CASSAPRQFF.

V usage is TRBV25-1 and J usage is TRBJ2-7, with TRBD1 as a possible D gene (6 bases). Deletions cut 4 bases from V and 0 bases from J, with 13 bases between. The CDR3 is 15 amino acids. CDR1 MGHDK and CDR2 SYGVNS come from the germline V gene. CDR3 protein: CASSGNTGFSYEQYF. As DNA, the CDR3 is TGTGCCAGCAGTGGAAACACAGGGTTCTCCTACGAGCAGTACTTC.

The rearrangement links TRBV6-1 to TRBJ2-7; 11 bases match TRBD1. Trimming at V came to 7 bases and at J to 2 bases, leaving 7 bases not matched to a gene. The CDR3 length is 15 residues. Germline lookup yields CDR1 MNHNS and CDR2 SASEGT. The CDR3 DNA follows: TGTGCCAGCATACGGCAGGGACAGGGGGCCTACGAGCAGTACTTC. It specifies CASIRQGQGAYEQYF.

The J gene is TRBJ2-4, the V gene TRBV28, with TRBD1 as a possible D gene (5 bases). V was cut by 6 bases and J by 10 bases, with 16 bases left in between. CDR1 MDHEN and CDR2 SYDVKM come from the germline V gene. The CDR3 runs 13 residues. This CDR3 reads CASRRQGQGIQYF. The DNA of the CDR3 is TGTGCCAGCAGGCGGCAAGGACAAGGGATTCAGTACTTC.